These 21 T cell receptor beta chains were sequenced from one sample in a study of blood T cell repertoires in COVID-19. Assay: immunoSEQ multiplex PCR; the TCRdb copy retains only in-frame clones and omits some. The sample holds 200,000 to 300,000 clones; approximately 81% are singletons and the top ten take less than 5%. Sequencing was done on a sample of peripheral blood. The receptors originated from a man between 60 and 75 years old with acute or convalescent COVID-19.

The chain carries TRBV18 and TRBJ2-7, with D perhaps matching TRBD2 (6 bases). V lost 5 bases and J lost 4, with 15 bases in between. This CDR3 is built from 14 residues. Germline V gene data show CDR1 as KGHSH and CDR2 as LQKENI. The CDR3 bases are TGTGCCAGCTCAAAGGCTAGCGAGAATTACGAGCAGTACTTC. This sequence encodes CASSKASENYEQYF.

The genes are TRBV4-2 and TRBJ2-1; 7 nucleotides align to TRBD1. Germline values: CDR1 LGHNA, CDR2 YNFKEQ. The J segment lost 8 bases and the V segment lost 1 base, leaving 5 bases of the junction unmatched. The length of the CDR3 is 14 residues. CDR3 amino acids: CASSQAGQSYEQFF. The CDR3 region has the DNA TGTGCCAGCAGCCAAGCGGGACAGAGCTATGAGCAGTTCTTC.

Of note for this clone: This sample also contains other DNA sequences that code for the same CDR3. V usage is TRBV6-5 and J usage is TRBJ1-1; maybe TRBD1 (6 bases). Trimming stripped 2 bases from V and 0 bases from J, with 7 bases between. CDR3 length equals 14 residues. Looked up from germline, CDR1 is MNHEY and CDR2 is SVGAGI. CDR3 in DNA: TGTGCCAGCAGTTACCGGACAGTGAACACTGAAGCTTTCTTT. It encodes CASSYRTVNTEAFF.

The CDR3 loop reads CASSVATAGASTDTQYF. CDR3 nucleotides: TGTGCCAGCAGCGTAGCTACAGCGGGGGCTAGCACAGATACGCAGTATTTT. The chain has TRBV9 and TRBJ2-3; 8 nucleotides match TRBD2. CDR3 length equals 17 residues. The germline V gene has CDR1 SGDLS and CDR2 YYNGEE. Trimming removed 0 bases from V and 0 bases from J; junction bases left unmatched: 6.

The CDR3 coding sequence is TGTGCCAGCAGCCGAGCAGGGGGCTTCTATGGCTACACCTTC. Its protein product is CASSRAGGFYGYTF. V gene TRBV3-1 (or the pseudogene TRBV3-2) combines with J gene TRBJ1-2, with TRBD1 identical over 8 bases. This CDR3 has 14 amino acids. V dropped 4 bases and J dropped 4; count of bases not matched to a gene: 5. Germline V lookup: CDR1 LGHDT, CDR2 YNNKEL (reference sequence).

V gene TRBV30 combines with J gene TRBJ1-2; the D gene is possibly TRBD1 (6 bases). The CDR3 contains 14 residues. The germline V gene encodes CDR1 GTSNPN and CDR2 SVGIG (reference sequence). V lost 1 base and J 7 bases, leaving 16 bases between the germline ends. The CDR3 DNA follows: TGTGCCTGGAGTGGACAGGCCGCCGCCGCTGGCTACACCTTC. Amino acids: CAWSGQAAAAGYTF.

This sequence joins TRBV6-6 and TRBJ2-3; the D gene is possibly TRBD2 (7 bases). V was pared by 5 bases and J by 0 bases, with 21 bases between. CDR3 length equals 18 residues. The V gene's germline CDR1 is MNHNY and CDR2 SVGAGI (reference sequence). The CDR3 is CASSRRGARAYSTDTQYF. The DNA of the CDR3 is TGTGCCAGCAGTCGACGGGGGGCCCGAGCCTATAGCACAGATACGCAGTATTTT.

This chain's CDR3 is CASSYGTEQFF. The CDR3 DNA follows: TGTGCCAGCAGTTACGGGACAGAGCAGTTCTTC. The chain couples TRBV6-5 to TRBJ2-1; D may be TRBD1 (6 bases). The CDR3 is 11 amino acids. V was shortened by 2 bases and J by 10 bases, with 6 bases between the two germline ends. The germline CDR1 and CDR2 sequences are MNHEY and SVGAGI.

In this sample, this clone turned up once. V is TRBV29-1 and J is TRBJ2-5, with TRBD2 matching 8 bases. The germline CDR1 and CDR2 sequences are SQVTM and ANQGSEA. The CDR3 extends over 13 amino acids. Losses at the gene ends were 2 bases for V and 3 bases for J; bases not matched to a gene: 2. As DNA, the CDR3 is TGCAGCGTTGAAATACTAGCGGAAGAGACCCAGTACTTC. Translation gives CSVEILAEETQYF.

The CDR3 DNA reads as TGCAGTGCCGAATCCACAGAGCAGTTCTTC. Translating it yields CSAESTEQFF. The chain combines TRBV20-1 with TRBJ2-1; D uncertain. V lost 6 bases to trimming and J lost 10 bases, with 10 bases between them. The germline V gene encodes CDR1 DFQATT and CDR2 SNEGSKA (reference sequence). This CDR3 is 10 amino acids long.

As regards this clone: Relative to the germline gene, one junction end is altered; a read error may explain this. The genes are TRBV7-9 and TRBJ1-5; D gene unclear. CDR3 length: 12 amino acids. Germline lookup yields CDR1 SEHNR and CDR2 FQNEAQ (reference sequence). DNA of the CDR3: TGTGCCAGCAGTTTTAGCGATCAGCCCCAGCATTTT. It yields the protein CASSFSDQPQHF.

The J gene is TRBJ1-1, the V gene TRBV5-6; tentatively, D is TRBD1 (5 bases). The ends were cut back, 4 bases at V and 3 bases at J, with 19 bases in the middle. The CDR3 loop spans 16 amino acids. The V gene's germline CDR1 is SGHDT and CDR2 YYEEEE. CDR3 residues: CASSRRDYGYYTEAFF. CDR3 DNA sequence: TGTGCCAGCAGCCGACGGGACTATGGATACTACACTGAAGCTTTCTTT. The whole variable domain, filled in from reference TRBV5-6 and TRBJ1-1, reads DAGVTQSPTHLIKTRGQQVTLRCSPKSGHDTVSWYQQALGQGPQFIFQYYEEEERQRGNFPDRFSGHQFPNYSSELNVNALLLGDSALYLCASSRRDYGYYTEAFFGQGTRLTVV.

V usage is TRBV13 and J usage is TRBJ1-6; D remains ambiguous. Per the germline V gene, CDR1 is PRHDT and CDR2 is FYEKMQ (reference sequence). Between the trimmed V and J ends, which lost 0 bases and 6 bases, there was a span of 3 bases. The CDR3 consists of 13 residues. CDR3 in DNA: TGTGCCAGCAGCTTAGGGGCTAATTCACCCCTCCACTTT. Its translation: CASSLGANSPLHF.

This chain connects TRBV14 to TRBJ2-1; 12 bases line up with TRBD2. V shed 4 bases, J shed 4 bases, and the junction held 5 bases outside the gene matches. The CDR3 spans 16 residues. Germline V CDR1 and CDR2: SGHDN, FVKESK. The CDR3 region has the DNA TGTGCCAGCAGCCCACCCGGGACTAGCGGGTACAATGAGCAGTTCTTC. Protein sequence: CASSPPGTSGYNEQFF.

The chain carries TRBV5-1 and TRBJ2-4, with D maybe TRBD1 (7 bases). The CDR3 loop spans 14 amino acids. Germline CDR1 is SGHRS and CDR2 is YFSETQ. V lost 6 bases, J lost 2 bases, and 12 bases lay in between. The CDR3 DNA is TGCGCCAGCACATCAGGGGGGCCCAAAAACATTCAGTACTTC. It codes for CASTSGGPKNIQYF. Looking up the rest from reference TRBV5-1 and TRBJ2-4 gives the full variable domain: KAGVTQTPRYLIKTRGQQVTLSCSPISGHRSVSWYQQTPGQGLQFLFEYFSETQRNKGNFPGRFSGRQFSNSRSEMNVSTLELGDSALYLCASTSGGPKNIQYFGAGTRLSVL.

This chain joins TRBV29-1 and TRBJ1-1; 8 bases match TRBD1. This CDR3 region has 14 residues. Germline assignment: CDR1 SQVTM and CDR2 ANQGSEA. The J segment lost 1 base and the V segment lost 7 bases, leaving 8 bases of the junction unmatched. This CDR3 is CSGRGTGKNTEAFF. CDR3 nucleotides: TGCAGCGGGCGAGGGACAGGCAAGAACACTGAAGCTTTCTTT.

This rearrangement joins TRBV6-2 or TRBV6-3 to TRBJ2-1; the match to TRBD2 covers 14 bases. The CDR3 covers 16 residues. After removal of 2 bases from V and 9 bases from J, the junction contained 6 bases not matched to a gene. Germline values: CDR1 MNHEY, CDR2 SVGEGT. The CDR3 DNA is TGTGCCAGCAGTTACGAGACTAGCGGGAGGGCCCGTGAGCAGTTCTTC. This codes for CASSYETSGRAREQFF.

The J gene is TRBJ1-5, the V gene TRBV23-1, with D possibly being TRBD1 (5 bases). TRBV23-1 is an ORF for which the function is uncertain. The CDR3 contains 17 residues. With 4 bases removed from V and 5 bases from J, the gap between germline ends came to 21 bases. DNA of the CDR3: TGCGCCAGCAGTCGGCATGGCCGCAGGGTAGCGGATCAGCCCCAGCATTTT. It yields the protein CASSRHGRRVADQPQHF.

This clone was counted a single time. The chain is built from TRBV6-5 and TRBJ2-7; 13 bases align to TRBD2. The CDR3 totals 15 residues. Germline-derived CDR1 and CDR2 are MNHEY and SVGAGI. V shed 6 bases and J 4 bases; nucleotides not matched to a gene: 6. This CDR3 is CASSPPGLAGYEQYF. CDR3 sequence (DNA): TGTGCCAGCAGCCCGCCGGGACTAGCGGGGTACGAGCAGTACTTC.

The V and J genes are TRBV7-9 and TRBJ2-7, with D tentatively TRBD1 (5 bases). Trimming left V 0 bases short and J 4 bases short, with 7 bases between. This CDR3 comprises 13 residues. Germline lookup yields CDR1 SEHNR and CDR2 FQNEAQ (reference sequence). The CDR3 DNA reads as TGTGCCAGCAGCTTAGCACAGGAATACGAGCAGTACTTC. The encoded protein is CASSLAQEYEQYF.

This chain joins TRBV5-6 and TRBJ1-2; the D gene is possibly TRBD1 (6 bases). CDR1 is SGHDT, CDR2 YYEEEE, per germline. With 4 bases removed from V and 5 bases from J, the gap between germline ends came to 18 bases. The CDR3 runs to 15 residues. The CDR3 nucleotides are TGTGCCAGCAGCACGAGGTGGACAGAACTATATGGCTACACCTTC. It translates to CASSTRWTELYGYTF.